The rows below give T cell receptor beta chains drawn from one sample of a study of a mutant IDH1 vaccine in newly diagnosed glioma. Profiling relied on immunoSEQ multiplex PCR, and the TCRdb table lists in-frame clones only, not all of them. Of tens of thousands of clones in the sample, 75% to 85% were seen once. Which antigens these TCRs recognize remains unknown. This material consisted of PBMCs, taken from a glioma patient whose treatment included an IDH1 peptide vaccine. These receptors were collected from a man aged 40-55 years with glioma. Both conserved end residues are part of each CDR3. The D gene is left open where the match is weak. Clone size appears in some rows only: once, few, many, or a class for an expanded clone.

TRBJ2-3,TRBD2,TRBV4-3,-,CASSQDRLALGTDTQYF,TGCGCCAGCAGCCAAGATCGACTAGCCCTTGGGACGGATACGCAGTATTTT
TRBJ2-1,TRBD2,TRBV28,-,CASSVTSGGDNEQFF,TGTGCCAGCAGCGTGACTAGCGGGGGTGACAATGAGCAGTTCTTC
TRBJ2-5,-,TRBV9,-,CASSVGGNPLETQYF,TGTGCCAGCAGCGTAGGCGGGAACCCTCTAGAGACCCAGTACTTC
TRBJ2-5,TRBD1,TRBV7-9,-,CASSLRTGQETQYF,TGTGCCAGCAGCTTAAGGACAGGGCAAGAGACCCAGTACTTC
TRBJ1-1,-,TRBV6-1,-,CASSEGPLGTEAFF,TGTGCCAGCAGTGAAGGCCCCCTAGGGACTGAAGCTTTCTTT
TRBJ1-1,-,TRBV1,few,CTPIQTVF,TGCACCCCAATCCAGACGGTCTTT
TRBJ1-6,-,TRBV2,-,CASSHYRASNSPLHF,TGTGCCAGCAGTCACTACAGGGCGTCGAACTCACCCCTCCACTTT
TRBJ1-3,-,TRBV19,-,CASSMQAGNTIYF,TGTGCCAGTAGTATGCAGGCTGGAAACACCATATATTTT
TRBJ2-3,-,TRBV7-2,-,CASSLGTYKLVTQYF,TGTGCCAGCAGCTTGGGGACTTACAAGCTCGTGACGCAGTATTTT
TRBJ2-7,-,TRBV20-1,once,CSASTSYEQYF,TGCAGTGCTAGCACCTCCTACGAGCAGTACTTC
TRBJ1-1,-,TRBV11-2,-,CASSSLTGPDTEAFF,TGTGCCAGCAGCTCCCTAACAGGGCCCGACACTGAAGCTTTCTTT
TRBJ2-2,TRBD1,TRBV5-4,-,CASSPRDRAGELFF,TGTGCCAGCAGCCCGCGCGACAGGGCCGGGGAGCTGTTTTTT
TRBJ1-1,-,TRBV25-1,-,CASSELMGPGGRTEAFF,TGTGCCAGCAGTGAATTAATGGGTCCGGGGGGGCGAACTGAAGCTTTCTTT
TRBJ1-5,-,TRBV5-1,once,CASSLDGSLYSNQPQHF,TGCGCCAGCAGCTTGGATGGTAGCCTCTATAGCAATCAGCCCCAGCATTTT
TRBJ2-2,-,TRBV29-1,-,CSSDGGTGELFF,TGCAGCTCCGACGGCGGCACCGGGGAGCTGTTTTTT
TRBJ1-5,-,TRBV19,-,CASSAAGILGRNQPQHF,TGTGCCAGTAGTGCAGCCGGGATCTTGGGGAGGAATCAGCCCCAGCATTTT
TRBJ2-1,-,TRBV19,-,CASSSSTSYNEQFF,TGTGCCAGTAGTTCTAGCACGTCCTACAATGAGCAGTTCTTC
TRBJ2-3,-,TRBV9,-,CASSVEDGSTDTQYF,TGTGCCAGCAGCGTAGAGGACGGTAGCACAGATACGCAGTATTTT
TRBJ2-1,TRBD2,TRBV11-2,-,CASSLRLAGIYNEQFF,TGTGCCAGCAGCTTACGACTAGCGGGCATCTACAATGAGCAGTTCTTC
TRBJ1-2,TRBD1,TRBV7-2,once,CASSGRGPYGYTF,TGTGCCAGCAGCGGAAGGGGGCCCTATGGCTACACCTTC
TRBJ2-7,-,TRBV10-1,-,CATQDEGFYEQYF,TGCGCCACCCAAGACGAGGGGTTCTACGAGCAGTACTTC
TRBJ2-1,-,TRBV6-1,-,CASSEGVGSYNEQFF,TGTGCCAGCAGTGAAGGGGTGGGCTCCTACAATGAGCAGTTCTTC
TRBJ2-3,-,TRBV5-4,few,CASSFSRGSTGTDTQYF,TGTGCCAGCAGCTTCTCCCGTGGTAGCACGGGCACAGATACGCAGTATTTT
TRBJ1-1,-,TRBV21-1,-,CASVTGNTEAFF,TGTGCCAGCGTTACCGGGAACACTGAAGCTTTCTTT
TRBJ2-3,-,TRBV11-2,-,CASSARQGGSTDTQYF,TGTGCCAGCAGCGCCAGACAGGGAGGTAGCACAGATACGCAGTATTTT
TRBJ2-1,-,TRBV5-1,-,CASRYEGSYNEQFF,TGCGCCAGCAGATACGAAGGCTCCTACAATGAGCAGTTCTTC
TRBJ2-3,TRBD2,TRBV10-2,-,CASSEPSGGTLDTQYF,TGCGCCAGCAGTGAGCCCAGCGGGGGAACTTTAGATACGCAGTATTTT
TRBJ1-2,-,TRBV5-1,-,CASSPAPGRSNYGYTF,TGCGCCAGCAGCCCTGCCCCGGGACGGAGTAACTATGGCTACACCTTC
TRBJ2-3,-,TRBV28,-,CASSLRVDTQYF,TGTGCCAGCAGTTTGCGGGTAGATACGCAGTATTTT
TRBJ1-6,-,TRBV7-2,-,CASSPRSGLGNSPLHF,TGTGCCAGCAGCCCAAGATCCGGTCTGGGGAATTCACCCCTCCACTTT
TRBJ2-6,-,TRBV4-1,-,CASSQQGSQSSGANVLTF,TGCGCCAGCAGCCAGCAGGGTTCCCAAAGCTCTGGGGCCAACGTCCTGACTTTC
TRBJ2-5,TRBD1,TRBV2,-,CASTSDRGETQYF,TGTGCCAGCACTTCGGACAGGGGCGAGACCCAGTACTTC
TRBJ2-7,-,TRBV5-6,-,CASRFRTGEQYF,TGTGCCAGCAGGTTTCGGACGGGGGAGCAGTACTTC
TRBJ2-5,-,TRBV7-2,few,CASSTNVGQQETQYF,TGTGCCAGCAGCACAAACGTCGGCCAGCAAGAGACCCAGTACTTC
TRBJ1-2,-,TRBV9,-,CASSLDANYGYTF,TGTGCCAGCAGCCTCGACGCTAACTATGGCTACACCTTC
TRBJ2-7,TRBD1,TRBV10-3,-,CAISEQGVSSEQYF,TGTGCCATCAGTGAACAGGGGGTATCAAGCGAGCAGTACTTC
TRBJ2-5,TRBD1,TRBV19,-,CASSADRGWQTQYF,TGTGCCAGTAGTGCGGACAGGGGTTGGCAGACCCAGTACTTC
TRBJ1-5,-,TRBV23-1,-,CASSQSLKAYSNQPQHF,TGCGCCAGCAGTCAATCCCTCAAGGCGTATAGCAATCAGCCCCAGCATTTT
TRBJ1-1,TRBD1,TRBV7-3,-,CASSPQGKVGTEAFF,TGTGCCAGCAGCCCACAGGGGAAAGTGGGCACTGAAGCTTTCTTT
TRBJ2-5,TRBD2,TRBV18,-,CASSPLRTSGGAGETQYF,TGTGCCAGCTCACCCCTGCGTACTAGCGGGGGGGCCGGGGAGACCCAGTACTTC
TRBJ2-5,TRBD2,TRBV9,once,CASSVAGGWETQYF,TGTGCCAGCAGCGTAGCGGGGGGTTGGGAGACCCAGTACTTC
TRBJ2-1,TRBD1,TRBV19,-,CASSRGTGGNEQFF,TGTGCCAGTAGTAGAGGGACAGGGGGCAATGAGCAGTTCTTC